The 16 T cell receptor beta chains below come from one sample, sequenced in a study of CD8+CD57+ T cells in acquired aplastic anemia. Patients who underwent sequencing had shown CD8+CD57+ cell expansion by flow cytometry. Researchers used genomic DNA as the template to profile TCR beta VDJ and CDR3. TCRdb itself ran the reads through MiXCR, one entry per CDR3 protein. The table has a few hundred thousand distinct CDR3 sequences, under 40% seen once. Sequenced material: sorted CD4+, CD8+, or CD8+CD57+ T cells (not recorded which) from PBMCs. Source of these receptors: a human donor with aplastic anemia.

The V call is TRBV20-1, the J call TRBJ2-3; possibly TRBD1 or TRBD2 for D (6 bases each). The CDR3 consists of 14 residues. CDR1 is DFQATT and CDR2 is SNEGSKA in the germline V gene (reference sequence). V dropped 5 bases and J dropped 2 bases, with 14 bases sitting between them. The CDR3 loop is CSAATGGPTDTQYF. DNA for the CDR3: TGCAGTGCTGCCACCGGGGGCCCCACAGATACGCAGTATTTT.

The gene calls are TRBV3-1 and TRBJ1-2, with D tentatively TRBD1 (6 bases). V was clipped by 8 bases and J by 6 bases, with 22 bases between them. The germline gives CDR1 LGHDT, CDR2 YNNKEL (reference sequence). The CDR3 is 15 residues long. CDR3 loop: CASSYRGHENDGYTF. CDR3 nucleotide sequence: TGTGCCAGCTCATATAGGGGACATGAAAACGATGGCTACACCTTC.

The chain links TRBV25-1 to TRBJ1-6, with 8 bases aligning to TRBD1. The germline CDR1 and CDR2 sequences are MGHDK and SYGVNS. Trimming took 3 bases from V and 8 from J; bases not matched to a gene: 6. The CDR3 runs 15 residues. In DNA form, the CDR3 reads TGTGCCAGCAGTGATACGACAGGGGAATATTCACCCCTCCACTTT. Translating gives CASSDTTGEYSPLHF.

Notes on this clonotype: This may be a read error, as it is one base from a much larger clone. V is TRBV7-7 and J is TRBJ2-7; no definite D call. The CDR3 extends over 14 amino acids. The germline CDR1 and CDR2 sequences are SSHAT and FNYEAQ (reference sequence). The chain's CDR3 is CASSLATPAREQYF. The CDR3, as DNA: TGTGCTAGCAGCTTAGCCACTCCAGCTCGCGAGCAGTACTTC.

This clonotype has a count of ten or more. The chain links TRBV12-3 or TRBV12-4 to TRBJ1-6; maybe TRBD1 (6 bases). The CDR3 sequence is 15 residues long. Trimming stripped 1 base from V and 9 bases from J, with 13 bases between. The CDR3 DNA reads TGTGCCAGCAGTTTAGTTGGGGGCTTGAGTTCACCCCTCCACTTT. Translated, it gives CASSLVGGLSSPLHF.

There are many counts of this clonotype. The chain combines TRBV20-1 with TRBJ1-2; TRBD1 matches at 11 bases. V dropped 5 bases and J dropped 4; count of bases not matched to a gene: 9. This CDR3 comprises 15 residues. In germline, CDR1 is DFQATT, CDR2 SNEGSKA (reference sequence). Written as DNA, the CDR3 is TGCAGTGCTGTCTCACCGGGACAGGGGGTCTATGGCTACACCTTC. It yields the protein CSAVSPGQGVYGYTF.

This clonotype was observed a handful of times. V usage is TRBV27 and J usage is TRBJ1-2; the D gene is possibly TRBD1 (6 bases). This CDR3 is 14 amino acids long. Looked up from germline, CDR1 is MNHEY and CDR2 is SMNVEV (reference sequence). Trimming stripped 5 bases from V and 4 bases from J, with 14 bases between. Written as DNA, the CDR3 is TGTGCCAGCAGTCCAACCACAGGGTTCTATGGCTACACCTTC. This gives the protein CASSPTTGFYGYTF.

At least ten counts were recorded for this clonotype. The CDR3 is CATSDKTRPTYEQYF. CDR3 bases: TGTGCCACCAGTGACAAAACAAGGCCCACCTACGAGCAGTACTTC. The V and J genes are TRBV24-1 and TRBJ2-7; D is uncertain. V gave up 4 bases and J gave up 2 bases, with 14 bases separating them. The CDR3 spans 15 residues. The germline gives CDR1 KGHDR, CDR2 SFDVKD.

This clonotype was recorded at least ten times. J is TRBJ1-2 and V is TRBV20-1; no reliable D call. The CDR3 has 12 amino acids. Deletions cut 6 bases from V and 3 bases from J, with 11 bases between. CDR1 is DFQATT, CDR2 SNEGSKA, per germline (reference sequence). The chain's CDR3 is CSAPKEDYGYTF. CDR3 bases: TGCAGTGCCCCGAAAGAAGACTATGGCTACACCTTC.

This clonotype was detected ten times or more. The chain has TRBV20-1 and TRBJ1-1, with 9 bases aligning to TRBD1. The CDR3 runs 13 residues. Germline CDR1 is DFQATT and CDR2 is SNEGSKA (reference sequence). The CDR3 region is CSAGQGMNTEAFF. CDR3 sequence (DNA): TGCAGCGCAGGACAGGGGATGAACACTGAAGCTTTCTTT.

This clonotype was seen a single time. This chain links TRBV30 with TRBJ2-3, with D uncertain. This CDR3 has 13 amino acids. V shed 2 bases and J shed 3 bases, with 9 bases lying between them. Germline V gene sequence: CDR1 GTSNPN, CDR2 SVGIG (reference sequence). CDR3 protein: CAWSSRRTDTQYF. In DNA, the CDR3 is TGTGCCTGGAGTAGTAGGAGAACAGATACGCAGTATTTT.

The chain links TRBV2 to TRBJ1-4; D may be TRBD1 (5 bases). V was pared by 9 bases and J by 8 bases, with 16 bases between. Germline CDR1 reads SNHLY; CDR2 reads FYNNEI. The CDR3 consists of 13 residues. The chain's CDR3 is CASHRDVEEKLFF. CDR3 in DNA: TGTGCCAGTCACCGGGACGTAGAAGAAAAACTGTTTTTT.

The V gene is TRBV2, the J gene TRBJ1-5; TRBD1 aligns across 9 bases. Germline V lookup: CDR1 SNHLY, CDR2 FYNNEI. V trimming: 6 bases; J trimming: 7 bases; junction bases outside the gene matches: 10. The CDR3 spans 15 residues. CDR3 DNA: TGTGCCAGCAGGGACAGGGGACAAGCAGGACAGCCCCAGCATTTT. Translating gives CASRDRGQAGQPQHF.

The chain has TRBV6-1 and TRBJ1-4; D remains ambiguous. V was trimmed by 6 bases and J by 3 bases, leaving 11 bases between them. The CDR3 covers 14 residues. Germline CDR1 reads MNHNS; CDR2 reads SASEGT. This CDR3 reads CASRDGRANEKLFF. As DNA, the CDR3 is TGTGCCAGCAGGGACGGGAGGGCTAATGAAAAACTGTTTTTT.

This chain connects TRBV20-1 to TRBJ2-6; tentatively, D is TRBD1 (6 bases). The germline V and J ends were trimmed by 6 bases and 2 bases, with 14 bases remaining between them. This CDR3 contains 15 residues. CDR1 is DFQATT and CDR2 is SNEGSKA in the germline V gene (reference sequence). Here the CDR3 reads CSAGTGIPGANVLTF. CDR3 DNA sequence: TGCAGTGCCGGAACAGGGATTCCTGGGGCCAACGTCCTGACTTTC.

This clonotype was observed at least ten times. The chain combines TRBV29-1 with TRBJ1-2, with D tentatively TRBD1 (5 bases). Trimming took off 4 bases at V and 6 bases at J, with 15 bases between the two ends. The CDR3 is made up of 13 amino acids. CDR1 is SQVTM, CDR2 ANQGSEA, per germline. In DNA form, the CDR3 reads TGCAGCGTTGCCCGGGGCCGGCAGGATGGCTACACCTTC. This translates into CSVARGRQDGYTF.